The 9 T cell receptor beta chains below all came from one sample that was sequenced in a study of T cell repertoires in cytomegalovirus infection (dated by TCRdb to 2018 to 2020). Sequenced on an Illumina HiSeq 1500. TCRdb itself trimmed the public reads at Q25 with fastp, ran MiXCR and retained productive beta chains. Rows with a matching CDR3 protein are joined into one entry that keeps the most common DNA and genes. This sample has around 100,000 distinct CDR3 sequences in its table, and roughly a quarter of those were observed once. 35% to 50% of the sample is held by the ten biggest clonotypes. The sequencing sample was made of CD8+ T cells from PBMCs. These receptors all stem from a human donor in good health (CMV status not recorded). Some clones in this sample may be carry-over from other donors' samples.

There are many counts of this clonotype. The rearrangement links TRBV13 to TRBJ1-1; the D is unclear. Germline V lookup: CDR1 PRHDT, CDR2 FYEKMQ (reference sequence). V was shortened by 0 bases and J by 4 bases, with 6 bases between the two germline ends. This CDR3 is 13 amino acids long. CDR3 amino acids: CASSLGLTTEAFF. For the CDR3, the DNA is TGTGCCAGCAGCTTAGGCCTAACCACTGAAGCTTTCTTT.

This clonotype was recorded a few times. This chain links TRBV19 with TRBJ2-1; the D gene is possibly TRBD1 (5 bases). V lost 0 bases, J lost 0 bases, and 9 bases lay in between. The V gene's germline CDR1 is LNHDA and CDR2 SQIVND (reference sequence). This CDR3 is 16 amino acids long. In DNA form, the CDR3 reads TGTGCCAGTAGTATAGAGGCCGACAGCTCCTACAATGAGCAGTTCTTC. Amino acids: CASSIEADSSYNEQFF.

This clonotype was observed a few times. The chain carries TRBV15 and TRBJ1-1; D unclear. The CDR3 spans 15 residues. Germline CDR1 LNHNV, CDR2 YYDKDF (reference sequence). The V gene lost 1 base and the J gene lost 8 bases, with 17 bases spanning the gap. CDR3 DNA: TGTGCCACCAGCAGAGGATCCAGGCCCCCCAGAGAAGCTTTCTTT. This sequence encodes CATSRGSRPPREAFF.

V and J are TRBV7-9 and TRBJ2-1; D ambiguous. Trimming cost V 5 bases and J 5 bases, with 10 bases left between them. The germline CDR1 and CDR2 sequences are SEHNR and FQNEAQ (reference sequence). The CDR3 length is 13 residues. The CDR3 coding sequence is TGTGCCAGCAGCCACCCAAGCCACAATGAGCAGTTCTTC. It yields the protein CASSHPSHNEQFF.

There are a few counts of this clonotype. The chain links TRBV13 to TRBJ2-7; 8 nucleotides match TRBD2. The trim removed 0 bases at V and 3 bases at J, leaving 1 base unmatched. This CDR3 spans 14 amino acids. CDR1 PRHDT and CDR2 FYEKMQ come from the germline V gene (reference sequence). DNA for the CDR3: TGTGCCAGCAGCTTAGGCAGCGGGAGCTACGAGCAGTACTTC. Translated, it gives CASSLGSGSYEQYF. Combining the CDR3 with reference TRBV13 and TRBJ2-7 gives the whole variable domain AAGVIQSPRHLIKEKRETATLKCYPIPRHDTVYWYQQGPGQDPQFLISFYEKMQSDKGSIPDRFSAQQFSDYHSELNMSSLELGDSALYFCASSLGSGSYEQYFGPGTRLTVT.

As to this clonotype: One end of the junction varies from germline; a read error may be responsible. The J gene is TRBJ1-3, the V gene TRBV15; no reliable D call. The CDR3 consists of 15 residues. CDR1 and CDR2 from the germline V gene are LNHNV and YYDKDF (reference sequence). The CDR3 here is CATSRERNSGNTIYF. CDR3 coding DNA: TGTGCCACCAGTAGAGAAAGGAACTCTGGAAACACCATATATTTT.

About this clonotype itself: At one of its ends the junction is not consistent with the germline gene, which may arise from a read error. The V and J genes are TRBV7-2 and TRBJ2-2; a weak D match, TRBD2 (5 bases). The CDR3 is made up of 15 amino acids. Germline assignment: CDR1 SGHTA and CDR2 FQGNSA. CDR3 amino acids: CASSFRTLRAGDLFF. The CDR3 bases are TGTGCCAGCAGCTTCCGGACCCTCCGCGCCGGGGATCTGTTTTTT.

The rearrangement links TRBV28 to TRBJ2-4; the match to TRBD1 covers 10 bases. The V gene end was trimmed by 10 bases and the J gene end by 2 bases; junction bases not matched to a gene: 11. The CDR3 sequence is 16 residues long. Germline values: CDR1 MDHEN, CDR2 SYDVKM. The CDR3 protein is CANKETGGTTKNIQYF. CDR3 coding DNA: TGTGCCAACAAAGAGACAGGGGGCACGACCAAAAACATTCAGTACTTC.

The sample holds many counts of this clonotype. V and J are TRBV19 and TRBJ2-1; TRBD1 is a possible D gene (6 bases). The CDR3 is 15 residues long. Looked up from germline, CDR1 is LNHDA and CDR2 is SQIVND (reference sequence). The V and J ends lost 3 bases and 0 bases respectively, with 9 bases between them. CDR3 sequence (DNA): TGTGCCAGTAGTATGAGGGGGAGCTCCTACAATGAGCAGTTCTTC. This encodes CASSMRGSSYNEQFF.